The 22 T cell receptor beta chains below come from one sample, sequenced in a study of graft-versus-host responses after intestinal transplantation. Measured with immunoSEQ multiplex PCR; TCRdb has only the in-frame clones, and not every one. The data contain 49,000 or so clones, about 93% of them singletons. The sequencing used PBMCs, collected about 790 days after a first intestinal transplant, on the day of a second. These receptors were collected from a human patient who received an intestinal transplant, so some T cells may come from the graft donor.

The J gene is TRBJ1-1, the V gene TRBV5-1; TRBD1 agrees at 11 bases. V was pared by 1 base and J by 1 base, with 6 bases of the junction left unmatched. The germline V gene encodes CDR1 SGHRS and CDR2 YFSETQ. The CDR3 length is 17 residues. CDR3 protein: CASSLFPDRGQNTEAFF. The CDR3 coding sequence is TGCGCCAGCAGCTTGTTCCCGGACAGGGGGCAGAACACTGAAGCTTTCTTT.

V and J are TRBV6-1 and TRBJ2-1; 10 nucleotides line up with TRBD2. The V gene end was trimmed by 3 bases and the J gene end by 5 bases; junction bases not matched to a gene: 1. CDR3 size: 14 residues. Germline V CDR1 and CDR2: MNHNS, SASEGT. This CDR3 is CASSEGLANNEQFF. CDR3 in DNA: TGTGCCAGCAGTGAGGGACTAGCGAACAATGAGCAGTTCTTC.

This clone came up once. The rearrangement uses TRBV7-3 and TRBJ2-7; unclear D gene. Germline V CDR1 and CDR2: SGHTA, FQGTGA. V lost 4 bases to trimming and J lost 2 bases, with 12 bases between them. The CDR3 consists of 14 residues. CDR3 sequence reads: CASSSNDPPYEQYF. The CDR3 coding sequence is TGTGCCAGCAGCTCCAATGACCCGCCCTACGAGCAGTACTTC. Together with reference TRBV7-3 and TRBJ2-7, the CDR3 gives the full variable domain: GAGVSQTPSNKVTEKGKYVELRCDPISGHTALYWYRQSLGQGPEFLIYFQGTGAADDSGLPNDRFFAVRPEGSVSTLKIQRTERGDSAVYLCASSSNDPPYEQYFGPGTRLTVT.

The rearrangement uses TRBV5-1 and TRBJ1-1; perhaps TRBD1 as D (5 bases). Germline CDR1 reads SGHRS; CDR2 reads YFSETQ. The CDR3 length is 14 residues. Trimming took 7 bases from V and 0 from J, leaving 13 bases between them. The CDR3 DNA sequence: TGCGCCAGCGGCCAGGGACCCATGAACACTGAAGCTTTCTTT. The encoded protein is CASGQGPMNTEAFF.

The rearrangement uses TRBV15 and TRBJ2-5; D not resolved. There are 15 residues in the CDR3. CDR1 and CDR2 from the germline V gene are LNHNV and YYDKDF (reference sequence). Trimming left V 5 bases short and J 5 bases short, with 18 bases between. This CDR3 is CATSSLRQASETQYF. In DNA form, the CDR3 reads TGTGCCACCAGCTCCCTAAGGCAGGCCTCGGAGACCCAGTACTTC. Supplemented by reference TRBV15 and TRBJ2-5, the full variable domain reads DAMVIQNPRYQVTQFGKPVTLSCSQTLNHNVMYWYQQKSSQAPKLLFHYYDKDFNNEADTPDNFQSRRPNTSFCFLDIRSPGLGDTAMYLCATSSLRQASETQYFGPGTRLLVL.

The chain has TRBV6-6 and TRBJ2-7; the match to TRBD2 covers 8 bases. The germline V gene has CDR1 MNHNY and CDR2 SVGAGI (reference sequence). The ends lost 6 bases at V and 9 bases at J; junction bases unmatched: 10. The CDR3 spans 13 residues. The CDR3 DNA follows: TGTGCCAGCAGGGGACTAGATTCGGCAGGGCAGTACTTC. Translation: CASRGLDSAGQYF.

The CDR3: CASSLGPAGGYNEQFF. The CDR3 DNA reads TGTGCCAGCAGCTTGGGGCCGGCGGGGGGATACAATGAGCAGTTCTTC. The chain recombines TRBV5-4 with TRBJ2-1; 8 nucleotides agree with TRBD2. The CDR3 is made up of 16 amino acids. Germline V lookup: CDR1 SGHNT, CDR2 YYREEE (reference sequence). V trimming: 0 bases; J trimming: 4 bases; junction bases outside the gene matches: 6. The variable domain in full, with the rest retrieved from reference TRBV5-4 and TRBJ2-1, is ETGVTQSPTHLIKTRGQQVTLRCSSQSGHNTVSWYQQALGQGPQFIFQYYREEENGRGNFPPRFSGLQFPNYSSELNVNALELDDSALYLCASSLGPAGGYNEQFFGPGTRLTVL.

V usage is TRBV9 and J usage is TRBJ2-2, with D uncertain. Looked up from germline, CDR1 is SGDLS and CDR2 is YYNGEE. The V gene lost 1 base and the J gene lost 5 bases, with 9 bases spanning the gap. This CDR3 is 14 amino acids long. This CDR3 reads CASSVLPGTGELFF. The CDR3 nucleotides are TGTGCCAGCAGCGTATTACCCGGGACCGGGGAGCTGTTTTTT.

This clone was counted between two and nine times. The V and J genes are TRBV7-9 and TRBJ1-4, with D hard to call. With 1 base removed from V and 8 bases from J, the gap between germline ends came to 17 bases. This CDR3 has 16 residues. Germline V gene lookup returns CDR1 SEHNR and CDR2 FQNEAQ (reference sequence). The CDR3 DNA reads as TGTGCCAGCAGCTTAGTGCGAGGGTTCGGAATGGAAAAACTGTTTTTT. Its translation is CASSLVRGFGMEKLFF.

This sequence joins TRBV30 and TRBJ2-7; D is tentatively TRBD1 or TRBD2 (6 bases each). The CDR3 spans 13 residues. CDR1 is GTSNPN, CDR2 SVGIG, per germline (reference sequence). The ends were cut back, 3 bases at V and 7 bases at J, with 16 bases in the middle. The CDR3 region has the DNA TGTGCCTGGAGGCCCCGGGTAGGGGGGGAGCAGTACTTC. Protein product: CAWRPRVGGEQYF.

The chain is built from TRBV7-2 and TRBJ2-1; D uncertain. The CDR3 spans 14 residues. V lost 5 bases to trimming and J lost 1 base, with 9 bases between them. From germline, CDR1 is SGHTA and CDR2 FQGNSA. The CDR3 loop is CASSLTPSYNEQFF. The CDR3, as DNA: TGTGCCAGCAGCCTAACTCCTTCCTACAATGAGCAGTTCTTC. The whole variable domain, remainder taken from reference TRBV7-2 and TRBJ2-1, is GAGVSQSPSNKVTEKGKDVELRCDPISGHTALYWYRQSLGQGLEFLIYFQGNSAPDKSGLPSDRFSAERTGGSVSTLTIQRTQQEDSAVYLCASSLTPSYNEQFFGPGTRLTVL.

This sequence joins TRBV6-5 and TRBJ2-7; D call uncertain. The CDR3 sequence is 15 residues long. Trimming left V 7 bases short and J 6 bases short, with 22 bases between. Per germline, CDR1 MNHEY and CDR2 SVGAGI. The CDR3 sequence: CASKKVVVVTSEQYF. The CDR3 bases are TGTGCCAGCAAAAAGGTCGTTGTCGTCACCTCCGAGCAGTACTTC.

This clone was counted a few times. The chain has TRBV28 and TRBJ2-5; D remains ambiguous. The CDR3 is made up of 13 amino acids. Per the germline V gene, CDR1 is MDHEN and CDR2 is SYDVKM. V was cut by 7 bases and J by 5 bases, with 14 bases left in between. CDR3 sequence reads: CASTPPNIETQYF. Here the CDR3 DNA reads TGTGCCAGCACACCGCCTAATATTGAGACCCAGTACTTC.

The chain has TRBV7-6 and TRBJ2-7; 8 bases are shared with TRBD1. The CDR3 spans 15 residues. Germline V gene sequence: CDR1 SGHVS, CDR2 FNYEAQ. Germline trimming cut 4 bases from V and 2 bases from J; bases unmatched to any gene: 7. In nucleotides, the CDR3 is TGTGCCAGCAGCTCACTACCGGACAGGGCCTACGAGCAGTACTTC. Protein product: CASSSLPDRAYEQYF.

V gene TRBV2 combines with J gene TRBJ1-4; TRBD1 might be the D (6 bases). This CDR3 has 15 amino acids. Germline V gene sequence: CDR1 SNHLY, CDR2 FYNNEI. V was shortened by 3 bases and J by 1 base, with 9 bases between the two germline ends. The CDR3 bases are TGTGCCAGCAGTGAGGAAGGGGGAACTAATGAAAAACTGTTTTTT. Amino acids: CASSEEGGTNEKLFF.

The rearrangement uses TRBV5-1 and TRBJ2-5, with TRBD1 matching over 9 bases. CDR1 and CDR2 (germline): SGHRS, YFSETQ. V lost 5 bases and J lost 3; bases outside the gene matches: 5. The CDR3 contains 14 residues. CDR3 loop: CASSLGQGKETQYF. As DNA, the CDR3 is TGCGCCAGCAGTTTAGGACAGGGGAAAGAGACCCAGTACTTC.

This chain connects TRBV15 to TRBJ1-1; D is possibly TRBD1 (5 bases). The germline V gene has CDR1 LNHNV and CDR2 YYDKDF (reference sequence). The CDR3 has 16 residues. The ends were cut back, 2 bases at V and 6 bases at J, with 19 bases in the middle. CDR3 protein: CATSRKPGLPVAEAFF. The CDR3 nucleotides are TGTGCCACCAGCAGAAAACCGGGACTCCCGGTCGCTGAAGCTTTCTTT. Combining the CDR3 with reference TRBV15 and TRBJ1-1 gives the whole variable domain DAMVIQNPRYQVTQFGKPVTLSCSQTLNHNVMYWYQQKSSQAPKLLFHYYDKDFNNEADTPDNFQSRRPNTSFCFLDIRSPGLGDTAMYLCATSRKPGLPVAEAFFGQGTRLTVV.

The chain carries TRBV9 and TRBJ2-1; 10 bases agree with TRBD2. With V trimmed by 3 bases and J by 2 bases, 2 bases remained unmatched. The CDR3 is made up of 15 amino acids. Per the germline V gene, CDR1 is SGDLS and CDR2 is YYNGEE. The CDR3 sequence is CASSEAGGAYNEQFF. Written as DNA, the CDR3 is TGTGCCAGCAGCGAAGCGGGAGGGGCCTACAATGAGCAGTTCTTC.

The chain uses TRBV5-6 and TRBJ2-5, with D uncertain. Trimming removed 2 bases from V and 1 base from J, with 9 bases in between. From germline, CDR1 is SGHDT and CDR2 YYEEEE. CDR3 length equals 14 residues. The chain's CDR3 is CASSFWPGQETQYF. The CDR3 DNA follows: TGTGCCAGCAGCTTCTGGCCAGGCCAAGAGACCCAGTACTTC.

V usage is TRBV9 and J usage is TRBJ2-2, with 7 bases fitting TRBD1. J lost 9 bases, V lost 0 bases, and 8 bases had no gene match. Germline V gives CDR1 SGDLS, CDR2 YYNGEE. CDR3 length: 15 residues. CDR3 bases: TGTGCCAGCAGCGTAGAAGGGCAGGGGGTAAGGGAGCTGTTTTTT. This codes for CASSVEGQGVRELFF.

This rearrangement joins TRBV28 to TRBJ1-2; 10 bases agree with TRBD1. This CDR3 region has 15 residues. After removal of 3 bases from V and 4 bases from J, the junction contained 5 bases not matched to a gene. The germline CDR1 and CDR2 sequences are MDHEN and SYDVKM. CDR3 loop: CASSLLDRGSYGYTF. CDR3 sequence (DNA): TGTGCCAGCAGTTTGTTGGACAGGGGGTCCTATGGCTACACCTTC.

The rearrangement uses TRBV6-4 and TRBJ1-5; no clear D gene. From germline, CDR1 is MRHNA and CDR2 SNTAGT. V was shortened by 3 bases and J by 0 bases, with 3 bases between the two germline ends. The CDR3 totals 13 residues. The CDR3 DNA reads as TGTGCCAGCAGTGAATATAGCAATCAGCCCCAGCATTTT. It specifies CASSEYSNQPQHF.